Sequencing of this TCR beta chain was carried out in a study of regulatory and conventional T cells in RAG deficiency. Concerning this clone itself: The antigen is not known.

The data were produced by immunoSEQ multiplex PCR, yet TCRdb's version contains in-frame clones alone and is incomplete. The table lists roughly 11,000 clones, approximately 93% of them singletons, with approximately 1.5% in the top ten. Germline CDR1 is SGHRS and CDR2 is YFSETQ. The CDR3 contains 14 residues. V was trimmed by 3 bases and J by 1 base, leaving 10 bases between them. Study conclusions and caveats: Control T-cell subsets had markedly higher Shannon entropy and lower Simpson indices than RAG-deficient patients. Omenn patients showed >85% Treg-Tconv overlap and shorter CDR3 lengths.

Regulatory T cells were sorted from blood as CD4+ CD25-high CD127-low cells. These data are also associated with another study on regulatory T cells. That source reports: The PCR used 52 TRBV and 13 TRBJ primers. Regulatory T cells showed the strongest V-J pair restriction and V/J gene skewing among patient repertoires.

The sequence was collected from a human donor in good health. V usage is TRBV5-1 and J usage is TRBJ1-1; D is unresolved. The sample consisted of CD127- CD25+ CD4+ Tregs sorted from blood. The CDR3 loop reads CASSYGGQNTEAFF. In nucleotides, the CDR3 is TGCGCCAGCAGCTATGGTGGGCAGAACACTGAAGCTTTCTTT.